The 27 T cell receptor beta chains presented below share a single source sample, sequenced in a study of cytomegalovirus exposure and HLA in healthy donors (dated by TCRdb to the late 2010s). Receptor libraries were prepared by the immunoSEQ multiplex PCR assay. For the multiplex PCR, a mixture combining 60 forward primers for TCR Vbeta segments and 13 reverse primers for TCR Jbeta segments was used. Not all clones reach the TCRdb copy of this immuneACCESS table, which keeps in-frame sequences only. Checked studies attribute under half of the gap to unresolved V genes and leave the rest unexplained. The sample table lists roughly 250,000 clones, 80% of them with a count of one. The ten largest account for more than 0.3% of the sample. Specimen: PBMCs. These receptors were collected from a girl aged 2-15 years in good health and CMV-seronegative.

The chain links TRBV5-6 to TRBJ1-4; 8 bases are shared with TRBD1. V lost 0 bases to trimming and J lost 7 bases; unmatched junction nucleotides: 2. This CDR3 is built from 14 residues. Germline CDR1 is SGHDT and CDR2 is YYEEEE. The DNA for the CDR3 is TGTGCCAGCAGCTTGGCCAGGGGGCCTGAAAAACTGTTTTTT. It specifies CASSLARGPEKLFF.

The chain employs TRBV7-8 and TRBJ1-3; D not certain. The length of the CDR3 is 17 residues. Germline CDR1 reads SGHVS; CDR2 reads FQNEAQ. The V gene lost 2 bases and the J gene lost 0 bases, with 14 bases spanning the gap. The CDR3 region has the DNA TGTGCCAGCAGCTTAAAGCCTGGATGGAGCTCTGGAAACACCATATATTTT. It codes for CASSLKPGWSSGNTIYF.

This clone was seen once. This chain uses TRBV5-6 with TRBJ2-7; D is perhaps TRBD1 (5 bases). CDR1 and CDR2 from the germline V gene are SGHDT and YYEEEE. The CDR3 runs to 14 residues. Trimming took 1 base from V and 3 from J, leaving 11 bases between them. CDR3 loop: CASSLYGHNYEQYF. The CDR3 DNA sequence: TGTGCCAGCAGCTTGTATGGACACAACTACGAGCAGTACTTC.

This sequence joins TRBV13 and TRBJ2-7; 7 nucleotides agree with TRBD1. Germline CDR1 is PRHDT and CDR2 is FYEKMQ (reference sequence). CDR3 length equals 13 residues. J gave up 5 bases and V 5 bases, and 6 bases lay outside the gene matches. CDR3 sequence: CASSHIQGDEQYF. Here the CDR3 DNA reads TGTGCCAGCAGCCATATTCAGGGGGACGAGCAGTACTTC.

This clone has just a few counts. The chain couples TRBV30 to TRBJ1-1, with D possibly matching TRBD1 (6 bases). The length of the CDR3 is 15 residues. Deletions cut 0 bases from V and 1 base from J, with 12 bases between. CDR1 and CDR2 from the germline V gene are GTSNPN and SVGIG (reference sequence). As DNA, the CDR3 is TGTGCCTGGAGTGTAGGTCTCAGGGGGAACACTGAAGCTTTCTTT. Its translation: CAWSVGLRGNTEAFF.

The gene calls are TRBV4-2 and TRBJ2-7, with TRBD1 matching over 9 bases. The V and J ends lost 0 bases and 2 bases, in that order; junction bases with no gene match: 2. This CDR3 has 15 amino acids. Germline CDR1 is LGHNA and CDR2 is YNFKEQ. This chain's CDR3 is CASSQERDRAYEQYF. In DNA form, the CDR3 reads TGTGCCAGCAGCCAAGAGAGGGACAGGGCCTACGAGCAGTACTTC.

The genes are TRBV4-1 and TRBJ2-7, with a weak D call TRBD2 (5 bases). This CDR3 contains 12 residues. V lost 1 base and J 6 bases, leaving 7 bases between the germline ends. Germline V gives CDR1 MGHRA, CDR2 YSYEKL. CDR3 sequence: CASSQVRGEQYF. The DNA for the CDR3 is TGCGCCAGCAGCCAAGTTCGGGGCGAGCAGTACTTC.

The genes are TRBV19 and TRBJ2-7; D call uncertain. Per the germline V gene, CDR1 is LNHDA and CDR2 is SQIVND (reference sequence). Trimming left V 5 bases short and J 2 bases short, with 16 bases between. CDR3 length: 15 amino acids. CDR3 sequence: CASSAGVLKPYEQYF. CDR3 nucleotides: TGTGCCAGTAGTGCCGGTGTTCTAAAACCCTACGAGCAGTACTTC.

The chain recombines TRBV28 with TRBJ2-7; 10 nucleotides align to TRBD1. The length of the CDR3 is 15 residues. Unmatched junction bases numbered 7, after V lost 6 bases and J lost 2 bases. Germline lookup yields CDR1 MDHEN and CDR2 SYDVKM. CDR3 sequence: CASSPLGTGAYEQYF. CDR3 sequence (DNA): TGTGCCAGCAGCCCGTTAGGGACAGGGGCCTACGAGCAGTACTTC.

The V and J genes are TRBV7-9 and TRBJ1-1, with D maybe TRBD1 (6 bases). The CDR3 runs 15 residues. The ends were cut back, 7 bases at V and 1 base at J, with 16 bases in the middle. Germline assignment: CDR1 SEHNR and CDR2 FQNEAQ (reference sequence). CDR3 loop: CASTKQGTANTEAFF. The CDR3 DNA reads as TGTGCCAGCACTAAGCAGGGGACGGCGAACACTGAAGCTTTCTTT.

V and J are TRBV7-9 and TRBJ2-2; the match to TRBD1 covers 8 bases. This CDR3 has 18 residues. CDR1 SEHNR and CDR2 FQNEAQ come from the germline V gene (reference sequence). After removal of 6 bases from V and 0 bases from J, the junction contained 12 bases not matched to a gene. CDR3 sequence: CASSKRAGGSPNTGELFF. The CDR3 nucleotides are TGTGCCAGCAGTAAAAGGGCAGGGGGCTCTCCGAACACCGGGGAGCTGTTTTTT.

V and J are TRBV28 and TRBJ1-6; possible D gene TRBD1, 6 bases. Germline assignment: CDR1 MDHEN and CDR2 SYDVKM. The CDR3 is 14 amino acids. The V and J ends lost 3 bases and 8 bases respectively, with 11 bases between them. The CDR3 is CASSFGTGHSPLHF. CDR3 DNA: TGTGCCAGCAGTTTCGGCACAGGGCATTCACCCCTCCACTTT.

This chain connects TRBV6-5 to TRBJ1-1, with 8 bases identical to TRBD1. CDR1 MNHEY and CDR2 SVGAGI come from the germline V gene. With V trimmed by 2 bases and J by 7 bases, 6 bases remained unmatched. CDR3 length equals 14 residues. The CDR3 bases are TGTGCCAGCAGTTACCAGGGGGCGGGGTATGAAGCTTTCTTT. It codes for CASSYQGAGYEAFF.

The rearrangement joins TRBV5-4 to TRBJ2-5; 8 bases are a match to TRBD2. Germline V gives CDR1 SGHNT, CDR2 YYREEE (reference sequence). The CDR3 contains 16 residues. J lost 5 bases, V lost 0 bases, and 9 bases had no gene match. CDR3 DNA: TGTGCCAGCAGCTTGGCGGGAGGGCCTTTTGGGGAGACCCAGTACTTC. It specifies CASSLAGGPFGETQYF.

V usage is TRBV11-2 and J usage is TRBJ1-3; a weak D match, TRBD1 (6 bases). The CDR3 contains 16 residues. Trimming shortened V by 0 bases and J by 2 bases, and 11 bases separated the two germline ends. CDR1 is SGHAT, CDR2 FQNNGV, per germline. In DNA, the CDR3 is TGTGCCAGCAGCTTAGATCTACAGGGTACTGGAAACACCATATATTTT. It translates to CASSLDLQGTGNTIYF.

This clone was seen more than once but under ten times. The chain combines TRBV6-6 with TRBJ2-7, with a possible D match to TRBD2 (6 bases). The CDR3 consists of 13 residues. The germline V and J ends were trimmed by 2 bases and 7 bases, with 12 bases remaining between them. Germline CDR1 and CDR2: MNHNY and SVGAGI (reference sequence). The CDR3 protein is CASSYSREQEQYF. The CDR3 DNA reads as TGTGCCAGCAGTTACAGCCGGGAGCAAGAGCAGTACTTC.

This chain links TRBV4-1 with TRBJ2-7; 10 nucleotides line up with TRBD1. The CDR3 consists of 15 residues. J gave up 2 bases and V 4 bases, and 5 bases lay outside the gene matches. Per the germline V gene, CDR1 is MGHRA and CDR2 is YSYEKL. CDR3 DNA sequence: TGCGCCAGCAGCCGACCGGGGACAGGGGCCTACGAGCAGTACTTC. Protein product: CASSRPGTGAYEQYF.

The V and J genes are TRBV7-9 and TRBJ2-1; 10 nucleotides match TRBD1. From germline, CDR1 is SEHNR and CDR2 FQNEAQ (reference sequence). Trimming at V came to 4 bases and at J to 3 bases, leaving 3 bases not matched to a gene. The CDR3 contains 15 residues. The CDR3 region is CASSSGQGIYNEQFF. CDR3 bases: TGTGCCAGCAGCTCGGGACAGGGGATCTACAATGAGCAGTTCTTC. The complete variable domain, with remaining parts taken from reference TRBV7-9 and TRBJ2-1, reads DTGVSQNPRHKITKRGQNVTFRCDPISEHNRLYWYRQTLGQGPEFLTYFQNEAQLEKSRLLSDRFSAERPKGSFSTLEIQRTEQGDSAMYLCASSSGQGIYNEQFFGPGTRLTVL.

The chain uses TRBV30 and TRBJ2-4, with D possibly being TRBD2 (6 bases). Germline V gives CDR1 GTSNPN, CDR2 SVGIG (reference sequence). This CDR3 contains 14 residues. V lost 8 bases to trimming and J lost 4 bases, with 18 bases between them. The CDR3 sequence: CALEAWGLKNIQYF. Here the CDR3 DNA reads TGTGCCCTGGAAGCGTGGGGACTGAAAAACATTCAGTACTTC.

V is TRBV19 and J is TRBJ2-3, with 8 positions matching TRBD1. Germline V gives CDR1 LNHDA, CDR2 SQIVND (reference sequence). This CDR3 region has 16 residues. V lost 0 bases, J lost 2 bases, and 4 bases stayed unmatched. The CDR3 loop reads CASSIDQGAPTDTQYF. The CDR3 DNA reads TGTGCCAGTAGTATAGATCAGGGGGCCCCCACAGATACGCAGTATTTT. The whole variable domain, remainder taken from reference TRBV19 and TRBJ2-3, is DGGITQSPKYLFRKEGQNVTLSCEQNLNHDAMYWYRQDPGQGLRLIYYSQIVNDFQKGDIAEGYSVSREKKESFPLTVTSAQKNPTAFYLCASSIDQGAPTDTQYFGPGTRLTVL.

This rearrangement joins TRBV6-5 to TRBJ2-5; D unresolved. The DNA end favors TRBJ2-7, so the J call may be wrong. CDR3 length equals 14 residues. CDR1 MNHEY and CDR2 SVGAGI come from the germline V gene. This CDR3 reads CASSYLHSDYEQYF. Written as DNA, the CDR3 is TGTGCCAGCAGTTACCTCCACTCCGATTACGAGCAGTACTTC.

The sample holds a few counts of this clone. The V and J genes are TRBV19 and TRBJ1-1; D might be TRBD1 (6 bases). V was cut by 3 bases and J by 8 bases, with 7 bases left in between. CDR1 is LNHDA and CDR2 is SQIVND in the germline V gene (reference sequence). The CDR3 contains 11 residues. The CDR3 DNA follows: TGTGCCAGTAGTATGACAGGCGAAGCTTTCTTT. Protein sequence: CASSMTGEAFF.

CDR3 protein: CAQRRGLDGELFF. CDR3 nucleotide sequence: TGTGCCCAGCGGCGTGGGCTGGACGGGGAGCTGTTTTTT. V usage is TRBV5-4 and J usage is TRBJ2-2, with TRBD2 as a possible D gene (5 bases). This CDR3 region has 13 residues. Germline V CDR1 and CDR2: SGHNT, YYREEE (reference sequence). V lost 10 bases and J 7 bases, leaving 17 bases between the germline ends.

V gene TRBV6-5 combines with J gene TRBJ2-1; D gene ambiguous. The V and J ends lost 2 bases and 7 bases respectively, with 6 bases between them. The CDR3 covers 12 residues. CDR1 and CDR2 (germline): MNHEY, SVGAGI. CDR3 region: CASSYARNEQFF. The CDR3 DNA is TGTGCCAGCAGTTACGCCAGAAATGAGCAGTTCTTC.

The V and J genes are TRBV4-1 and TRBJ1-6; 9 nucleotides align to TRBD1. CDR3 length: 16 residues. The germline gives CDR1 MGHRA, CDR2 YSYEKL. V shed 4 bases and J 6 bases; nucleotides not matched to a gene: 7. The CDR3 sequence: CASSPRGDRANSPLHF. In DNA, the CDR3 is TGCGCCAGCAGCCCTCGAGGGGACAGGGCTAATTCACCCCTCCACTTT.

The chain has TRBV18 and TRBJ2-1; the match to TRBD2 covers 9 bases. CDR3 length: 17 amino acids. Germline V gene lookup returns CDR1 KGHSH and CDR2 LQKENI. With 0 bases clipped from V and 3 bases from J, the junction kept 6 bases outside the gene matches. CDR3 amino acids: CASSPPGLAGNYNEQFF. For the CDR3, the DNA is TGTGCCAGCTCACCACCTGGGCTAGCGGGAAACTACAATGAGCAGTTCTTC.

This chain links TRBV28 with TRBJ2-7, with D possibly being TRBD1 (5 bases). Germline CDR1 reads MDHEN; CDR2 reads SYDVKM. CDR3 length: 15 amino acids. Trimming pared 1 base from V and 1 base from J, leaving 11 bases between. CDR3 nucleotide sequence: TGTGCCAGCAGTTTATATCAGGGATTATCCTACGAGCAGTACTTC. It encodes CASSLYQGLSYEQYF.